Listed here are 22 T cell receptor beta chains from one sample, sequenced in a study of control samples from healthy donors and cancer patients. Profiled with immunoSEQ multiplex PCR; TCRdb holds only in-frame clones, not every one. The sample lists 65,000 to 100,000 clones; around 91% were seen once. Specimen: blood. Receptor source: a man aged 50 to 59 in good health.

This chain joins TRBV9 and TRBJ1-3; the D is unclear. This CDR3 spans 14 amino acids. Trimming took off 0 bases at V and 4 bases at J, with 8 bases between the two ends. Germline CDR1 reads SGDLS; CDR2 reads YYNGEE. The CDR3 protein is CASSVAETGNTIYF. For the CDR3, the DNA is TGTGCCAGCAGCGTAGCAGAGACCGGAAACACCATATATTTT.

In this sample, this clone turned up once. The CDR3 loop reads CASSPGGTEAFF. The DNA for the CDR3 is TGCGCCAGCAGCCCGGGGGGGACTGAAGCTTTCTTT. The chain uses TRBV4-1 and TRBJ1-1, with D maybe TRBD1 (5 bases). Looked up from germline, CDR1 is MGHRA and CDR2 is YSYEKL. The CDR3 loop spans 12 amino acids. V lost 4 bases and J lost 5, with 8 bases in between.

V is TRBV9 and J is TRBJ2-1; D is ambiguous. Germline CDR1 reads SGDLS; CDR2 reads YYNGEE. Trimming cost V 0 bases and J 5 bases, with 9 bases left between them. This CDR3 region has 14 residues. CDR3 DNA sequence: TGTGCCAGCAGCGTAGATGTGACGAACAATGAGCAGTTCTTC. This sequence encodes CASSVDVTNNEQFF.

The chain recombines TRBV9 with TRBJ2-2; D may be TRBD1 or TRBD2 (6 bases each). The V gene's germline CDR1 is SGDLS and CDR2 YYNGEE. The CDR3 length is 15 residues. V lost 4 bases and J 5 bases, leaving 15 bases between the germline ends. This CDR3 reads CASSPPQGRTGELFF. Here the CDR3 DNA reads TGTGCCAGCAGCCCCCCCCAGGGGAGGACCGGGGAGCTGTTTTTT.

This clone showed up just a few times. This chain uses TRBV2 with TRBJ2-2, with D unclear. CDR1 SNHLY and CDR2 FYNNEI come from the germline V gene. V was pared by 2 bases and J by 13 bases, with 8 bases between. CDR3 length equals 11 residues. The CDR3 sequence: CASSERSRLFF. The CDR3 DNA reads TGTGCCAGCAGTGAACGAAGCCGGCTGTTTTTT.

The genes are TRBV5-1 and TRBJ1-2, with D unclear. CDR3 length: 15 residues. The germline CDR1 and CDR2 sequences are SGHRS and YFSETQ. Trimming pared 0 bases from V and 0 bases from J, leaving 9 bases between. The CDR3 loop reads CASSLGGMANYGYTF. The DNA of the CDR3 is TGCGCCAGCAGCTTGGGTGGCATGGCTAACTATGGCTACACCTTC.

This chain links TRBV7-2 with TRBJ2-3, with 7 positions matching TRBD1. Trimming at V came to 5 bases and at J to 3 bases, leaving 5 bases not matched to a gene. The germline V gene encodes CDR1 SGHTA and CDR2 FQGNSA. The CDR3 has 14 residues. CDR3 residues: CASSLGTETDTQYF. Here the CDR3 DNA reads TGTGCCAGCAGCCTCGGGACAGAGACAGATACGCAGTATTTT.

V usage is TRBV4-1 and J usage is TRBJ1-2; no definite D call. Deletions cut 3 bases from V and 2 bases from J, with 10 bases between. The germline V gene encodes CDR1 MGHRA and CDR2 YSYEKL. CDR3 length: 14 residues. Here the CDR3 reads CASSQSVTNYGYTF. Written as DNA, the CDR3 is TGCGCCAGCAGCCAGTCAGTTACGAACTATGGCTACACCTTC.

This chain connects TRBV5-6 to TRBJ1-6, with D possibly being TRBD1 (5 bases). The CDR3 consists of 15 residues. V lost 2 bases and J 9 bases, leaving 15 bases between the germline ends. The germline V gene has CDR1 SGHDT and CDR2 YYEEEE. CDR3 sequence reads: CASSFFQGSSSPLHF. The CDR3 nucleotides read TGTGCCAGCAGCTTTTTTCAGGGTTCCAGTTCACCCCTCCACTTT.

The sample holds one count of this clone. This chain links TRBV7-2 with TRBJ1-2; a possible D gene is TRBD1 (6 bases). Germline V gene data show CDR1 as SGHTA and CDR2 as FQGNSA. This CDR3 contains 15 residues. The V end was cut by 5 bases, the J end by 8 bases, with 21 bases between. CDR3 residues: CASSQIQGLDGGYTF. The CDR3 DNA sequence: TGTGCCAGCAGCCAAATCCAGGGGCTCGACGGAGGCTACACCTTC.

V gene TRBV7-9 combines with J gene TRBJ2-7, with 8 positions matching TRBD1. Per the germline V gene, CDR1 is SEHNR and CDR2 is FQNEAQ (reference sequence). J was trimmed by 2 bases and V by 5 bases; bases with no gene match: 2. The CDR3 has 13 residues. The CDR3, as DNA: TGTGCCAGCAGCCCGGACAGGGCCTACGAGCAGTACTTC. Protein: CASSPDRAYEQYF.

This chain connects TRBV7-6 to TRBJ2-7, with 8 bases lining up with TRBD1. V shed 4 bases, J shed 5 bases, and the junction held 7 bases outside the gene matches. Germline CDR1 is SGHVS and CDR2 is FNYEAQ. This CDR3 region has 14 residues. The CDR3 sequence is CASSYDDRGHEQYF. The CDR3 bases are TGTGCCAGCAGCTACGACGACAGGGGCCACGAGCAGTACTTC.

The rearrangement joins TRBV15 to TRBJ2-5, with 12 bases that match TRBD2. The CDR3 runs to 16 residues. Germline V lookup: CDR1 LNHNV, CDR2 YYDKDF (reference sequence). V was pared by 1 base and J by 5 bases, with 5 bases of the junction left unmatched. The CDR3 loop reads CATSRVTTSGGETQYF. As DNA, the CDR3 is TGTGCCACCAGCAGAGTTACGACTAGCGGGGGTGAGACCCAGTACTTC.

The CDR3 region is CASSPRTGLRAFF. DNA of the CDR3: TGTGCCAGCTCACCAAGGACAGGGTTGCGAGCTTTCTTT. The chain links TRBV18 to TRBJ1-1; 8 positions match TRBD1. This CDR3 is 13 amino acids long. The V segment lost 2 bases and the J segment 10 bases; nucleotides outside the gene matches: 6. Germline V gives CDR1 KGHSH, CDR2 LQKENI.

The chain has TRBV6-5 and TRBJ2-2, with D hard to call. V was pared by 5 bases and J by 6 bases, with 10 bases between. CDR1 MNHEY and CDR2 SVGAGI come from the germline V gene. This CDR3 has 13 amino acids. CDR3 bases: TGTGCCAGCAGTACCTCCAACGCCGGGGAGCTGTTTTTT. Encoded protein: CASSTSNAGELFF.

V is TRBV6-6 and J is TRBJ1-1, with D perhaps matching TRBD1 (5 bases). The CDR3 totals 13 residues. CDR1 and CDR2 from the germline V gene are MNHNY and SVGAGI (reference sequence). V was pared by 5 bases and J by 3 bases, with 10 bases between. The CDR3 coding sequence is TGTGCCAGCAGTACTAGGGGTGACACTGAAGCTTTCTTT. It is translated as CASSTRGDTEAFF.

V gene TRBV5-1 combines with J gene TRBJ2-2, with D unclear. CDR1 is SGHRS, CDR2 YFSETQ, per germline. V gave up 4 bases and J gave up 4 bases, with 17 bases separating them. CDR3 size: 16 residues. Here the CDR3 DNA reads TGCGCCAGCAGCGATTACTTGTCCGTCCCCACCGGGGAGCTGTTTTTT. Translated: CASSDYLSVPTGELFF.

The chain couples TRBV5-1 to TRBJ2-7; TRBD2 matches 9 bases. The CDR3 has 16 residues. Germline CDR1 reads SGHRS; CDR2 reads YFSETQ. J gave up 3 bases and V 0 bases, and 7 bases lay outside the gene matches. In DNA form, the CDR3 reads TGCGCCAGCAGCTTGGGCACCGGGACTAGCAGCTACGAGCAGTACTTC. This sequence encodes CASSLGTGTSSYEQYF. The full variable domain, its missing parts supplied by reference TRBV5-1 and TRBJ2-7, is KAGVTQTPRYLIKTRGQQVTLSCSPISGHRSVSWYQQTPGQGLQFLFEYFSETQRNKGNFPGRFSGRQFSNSRSEMNVSTLELGDSALYLCASSLGTGTSSYEQYFGPGTRLTVT.

The chain couples TRBV20-1 to TRBJ1-1; no clear D. The CDR3 length is 10 residues. V lost 0 bases and J lost 8, with 4 bases in between. Germline values: CDR1 DFQATT, CDR2 SNEGSKA (reference sequence). CDR3 in amino acids: CSARDWEAFF. The CDR3 DNA reads as TGCAGTGCTAGAGATTGGGAAGCTTTCTTT.

The chain carries TRBV7-2 and TRBJ1-1; D is ambiguous. The V end lost 3 bases, the J end lost 4 bases, and 12 bases lay between the germline ends. Germline V gene data show CDR1 as SGHTA and CDR2 as FQGNSA. The CDR3 has 14 residues. The CDR3 DNA follows: TGTGCCAGCAGCTTTCCAGGTGGGAGCACTGAAGCTTTCTTT. Residues: CASSFPGGSTEAFF.

This chain joins TRBV6-5 and TRBJ2-3; 7 positions agree with TRBD2. Germline V CDR1 and CDR2: MNHEY, SVGAGI. The CDR3 contains 15 residues. V lost 4 bases and J lost 3; bases outside the gene matches: 7. The CDR3 spells CASSSQRGGTDTQYF. CDR3 nucleotide sequence: TGTGCCAGCAGTTCTCAGCGGGGTGGGACAGATACGCAGTATTTT.

The rearrangement joins TRBV29-1 to TRBJ2-3; D tentatively reads TRBD1 or TRBD2 (5 bases each). Germline V lookup: CDR1 SQVTM, CDR2 ANQGSEA. This CDR3 is built from 14 residues. V lost 6 bases and J 5 bases, leaving 18 bases between the germline ends. The CDR3 spells CSVPRALGEDTQYF. CDR3 nucleotide sequence: TGCAGCGTCCCTCGGGCCTTGGGGGAAGATACGCAGTATTTT.